Sequencing of this T cell receptor (beta chain) was carried out in a study of blood T cell repertoires in COVID-19. Study details: Samples of COVID-19 (acute and convalescent) were obtained from the United States, Italy and Spain.

V gave up 0 bases and J gave up 5 bases, with 5 bases separating them. Per the germline V gene, CDR1 is LGHNA and CDR2 is YNFKEQ. The CDR3 sequence is 13 residues long. Clones were read by immunoSEQ multiplex PCR, and TCRdb kept only the in-frame ones, dropping some. The sample records 95,000 to 120,000 clones, 88% being singletons. The chain combines TRBV4-2 with TRBJ1-5; D remains ambiguous. The sequenced sample was peripheral blood. The source of this sequence is a human donor in a cohort sampled during active COVID-19. The CDR3 nucleotides read TGTGCCAGCAGCCAAGACCGTTATCAGCCCCAGCATTTT. Its translation: CASSQDRYQPQHF.